This T cell receptor beta chain was identified during a study of T cell responses to AZD1222 COVID-19 vaccine. Study-level background: The analysis combined second doses at about 4 or about 12 weeks. Study-level points and caveats: Clonal diversity was possibly underestimated, and the donors were mostly white British, with more females. Dominant CD4 TCR responses targeted spike regions 160-218 and 743-854. Repertoire collection took place solely once the T cell response had peaked.

Trimming shortened V by 6 bases and J by 0 bases, and 17 bases separated the two germline ends. Germline V lookup: CDR1 LNHNV, CDR2 YYDKDF (reference sequence). There are 17 residues in the CDR3. With regard to this clone: What it recognizes is unknown.

The data were produced by immunoSEQ multiplex PCR, yet TCRdb's version contains in-frame clones alone and is incomplete. This table has some 150,000 clones, roughly 91% appearing once. The specimen comprised peripheral blood, sampled on day 0 of AZD1222 vaccination. This receptor was identified in an adult in good health. The chain joins TRBV15 to TRBJ2-2; D unresolved. The DNA of the CDR3 is TGTGCCACCAGGTCGGGCAGCCCTTCCTCGAACACCGGGGAGCTGTTTTTT. The encoded protein is CATRSGSPSSNTGELFF.